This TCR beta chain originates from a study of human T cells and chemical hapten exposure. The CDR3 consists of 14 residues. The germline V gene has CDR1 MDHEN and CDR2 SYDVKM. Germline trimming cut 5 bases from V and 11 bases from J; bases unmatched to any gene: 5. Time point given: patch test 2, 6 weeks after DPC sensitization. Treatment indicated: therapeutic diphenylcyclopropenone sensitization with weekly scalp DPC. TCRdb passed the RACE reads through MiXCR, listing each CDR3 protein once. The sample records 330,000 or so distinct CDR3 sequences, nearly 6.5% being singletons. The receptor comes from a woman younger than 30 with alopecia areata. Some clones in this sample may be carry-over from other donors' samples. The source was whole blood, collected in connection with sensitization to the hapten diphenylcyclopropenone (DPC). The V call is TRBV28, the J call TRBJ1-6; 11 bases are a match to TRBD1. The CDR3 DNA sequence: TGTGCCAGCAGTCCCGGACAGGGGGCTCCACCCCTCCACTTT. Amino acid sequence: CASSPGQGAPPLHF.